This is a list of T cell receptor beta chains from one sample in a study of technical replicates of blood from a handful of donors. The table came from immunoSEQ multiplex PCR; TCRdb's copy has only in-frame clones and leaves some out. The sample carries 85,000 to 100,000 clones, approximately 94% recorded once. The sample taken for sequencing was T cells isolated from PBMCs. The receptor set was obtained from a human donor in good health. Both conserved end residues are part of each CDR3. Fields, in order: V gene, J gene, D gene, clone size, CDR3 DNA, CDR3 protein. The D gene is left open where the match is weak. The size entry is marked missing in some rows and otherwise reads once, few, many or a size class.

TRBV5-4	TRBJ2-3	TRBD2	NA	TGTGCCAGCAGCCCTCAGCCGGGACTAGCGGGCCTGATTAAAGATACGCAGTATTTT	CASSPQPGLAGLIKDTQYF
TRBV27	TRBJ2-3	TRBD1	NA	TGTGCCAGCAGTTTGATTACAGGGGGAACCGGCACAGATACGCAGTATTTT	CASSLITGGTGTDTQYF
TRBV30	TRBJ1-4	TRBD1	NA	TGTGCCTGGAGCGCGGGGGACAGGGACAATGAAAAACTGTTTTTT	CAWSAGDRDNEKLFF
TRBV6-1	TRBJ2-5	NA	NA	TGTGCCAGCAGTGGACAGGCTCTCCCTAGGGAGACCCAGTACTTC	CASSGQALPRETQYF
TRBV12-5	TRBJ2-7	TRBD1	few	TGTGCTAGTGGTTTGTGGGACAGGGCCGAGCAGTACTTC	CASGLWDRAEQYF
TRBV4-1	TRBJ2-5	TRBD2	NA	TGCGCCAGCAGCCCGAGGACTAGCGGGGGGCCACGGGAAGAGACCCAGTACTTC	CASSPRTSGGPREETQYF
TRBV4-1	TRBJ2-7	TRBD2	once	TGCGCCAGCAGCCCCCCGAGCGGGACCACGAACTACGAGCAGTACTTC	CASSPPSGTTNYEQYF
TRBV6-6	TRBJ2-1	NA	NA	TGTGCCAGCAGCAGCGGACCCTACAATGAGCAGTTCTTC	CASSSGPYNEQFF
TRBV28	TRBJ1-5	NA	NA	TGTGCCAGCAGCCTCCGGGACATAATTCTAAGCAATCAGCCCCAGCATTTT	CASSLRDIILSNQPQHF
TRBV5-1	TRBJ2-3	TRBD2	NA	TGCGCCAGCAGCTTGGTACGAGCGGGAGGGACAGATACGCAGTATTTT	CASSLVRAGGTDTQYF
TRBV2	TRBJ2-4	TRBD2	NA	TGTGCCAGCAGGACGACTAGCGGGAGCAACGGCATTCAGTACTTC	CASRTTSGSNGIQYF
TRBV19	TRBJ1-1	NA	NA	TGTGCCAGTAGTATCGGACAGAACACTGAAGCTTTCTTT	CASSIGQNTEAFF
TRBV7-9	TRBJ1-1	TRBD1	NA	TGTGCCAGCAGCAAATATGACATTGGGGATTGGACAGGGAACACTGAAGCTTTCTTT	CASSKYDIGDWTGNTEAFF
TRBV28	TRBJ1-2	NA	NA	TGTGCCAGCAGTTTGGCCTCGTCCGGGAGCGGGTGGTATGGCTACACCTTC	CASSLASSGSGWYGYTF
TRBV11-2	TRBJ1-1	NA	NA	TGTGCCAGCAGCGAGAAGGGGGTAGGAAGGACTGAAGCTTTCTTT	CASSEKGVGRTEAFF
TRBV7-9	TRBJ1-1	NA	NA	TGTGCCAGCAGCCCCCGACAGGACAAAAACACTGAAGCTTTCTTT	CASSPRQDKNTEAFF
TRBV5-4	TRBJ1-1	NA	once	TGTGCCAGCAGCTCGGGGGGTCTTGGCCTTCCGAACACTGAAGCTTTCTTT	CASSSGGLGLPNTEAFF
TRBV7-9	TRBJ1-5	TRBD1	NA	TGTGCCAGCAGCTTAGTTTATGGGACAGCTAGCAATCAGCCCCAGCATTTT	CASSLVYGTASNQPQHF
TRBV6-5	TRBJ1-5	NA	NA	TGTGCCAGCAGTAGCTCCAGCAATCAGCCCCAGCATTTT	CASSSSSNQPQHF
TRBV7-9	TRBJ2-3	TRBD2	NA	TGTGCCAGCAGCCCCGGACTAGCTACAGATACGCAGTATTTT	CASSPGLATDTQYF
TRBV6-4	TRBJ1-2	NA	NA	TGTGCCAGCAGCCCGCGGGGGAATCTTAACTATGGCTACACCTTC	CASSPRGNLNYGYTF
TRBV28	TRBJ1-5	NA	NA	TGTGCCAGCAGTTTATTAACTTCGGGTCAGCCCCAGCATTTT	CASSLLTSGQPQHF
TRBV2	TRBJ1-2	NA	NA	TGTGCCAGCAGTGAAAGGAGGATGTATGGCTACACCTTC	CASSERRMYGYTF
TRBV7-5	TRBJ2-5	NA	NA	TGTGTCAGAAGCCAGGGACAGGGGGAAGGAGAGACCCAGTACTTC	CVRSQGQGEGETQYF
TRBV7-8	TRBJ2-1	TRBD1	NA	TGTGCCAGCAGCACGCGATTGGGACAGGGGTTTGTCTTC	CASSTRLGQGFVF
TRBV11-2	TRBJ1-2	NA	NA	TGTGCCAGCAGCCCACAGAGACAGGAATGGCCCTATGGCTACACCTTC	CASSPQRQEWPYGYTF
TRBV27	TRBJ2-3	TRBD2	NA	TGTGCCAGCAGTTTATGGTCTAGCGGGAGAGCAGATACGCAGTATTTT	CASSLWSSGRADTQYF
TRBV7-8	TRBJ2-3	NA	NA	TGTGCCAGCAGCACCCTCGGGAGAGGGGTCACAGATACGCAGTATTTT	CASSTLGRGVTDTQYF
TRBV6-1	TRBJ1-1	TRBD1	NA	TGTGCCAGCAGTGCGACAGGGGCGAGGACTGAAGCTTTCTTT	CASSATGARTEAFF
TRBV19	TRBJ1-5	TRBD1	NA	TGTGCCAGTAGCGGGACAGGCCTTAGCAATCAGCCCCAGCATTTT	CASSGTGLSNQPQHF
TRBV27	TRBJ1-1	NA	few	TGTGCCAGCAGACATAACACTGAAGCTTTCTTT	CASRHNTEAFF
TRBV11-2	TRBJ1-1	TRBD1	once	TGTGCCAGCAGCTTCCCCACAGGGGGCACTGAAGCTTTCTTT	CASSFPTGGTEAFF
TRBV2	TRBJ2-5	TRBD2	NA	TGTGCCAGCATGGGCGGGGGTAAACAAGAGACCCAGTACTTC	CASMGGGKQETQYF
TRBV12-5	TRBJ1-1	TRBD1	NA	TGTGCTAGTGGTTTGGTATTTGGAGGGGGCCCGGTGGCGAACACTGAAGCTTTCTTT	CASGLVFGGGPVANTEAFF
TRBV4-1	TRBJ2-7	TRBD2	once	TGCGCCAGCAGCCAAGTCCGACTAGCGGGAGCTTCCTACGAGCAGTACTTC	CASSQVRLAGASYEQYF
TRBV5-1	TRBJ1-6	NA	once	TGCGCCAGCAGCTTTCTTGGGCCCGTCTATAATTCACCCCTCCACTTT	CASSFLGPVYNSPLHF
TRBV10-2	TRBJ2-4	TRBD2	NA	TGCGCCAGCAGTGACTACCGGACTAGCGGGAGCCAGTACTTC	CASSDYRTSGSQYF
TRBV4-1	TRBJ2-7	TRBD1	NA	TGCGCCAGCAGTCCGGGACAGGCCACCTACGAGCAGTACTTC	CASSPGQATYEQYF
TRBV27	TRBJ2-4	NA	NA	TGTGCCAGCAGTTTATCATGGCAACCTGGAGACATTCAGTACTTC	CASSLSWQPGDIQYF
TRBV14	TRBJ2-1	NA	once	TGTGCCAGCAGCCCAGGGGTTGTAGTGATTGGCTGGAATGAGCAGTTCTTC	CASSPGVVVIGWNEQFF
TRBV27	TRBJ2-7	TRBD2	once	TGTGCCAGCAGTTTAGCGGGAGCCTACGAGCAGTACTTC	CASSLAGAYEQYF
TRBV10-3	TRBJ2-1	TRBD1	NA	TGTGCCATCAGGACAGGGGCCAATGAGCAGTTCTTC	CAIRTGANEQFF
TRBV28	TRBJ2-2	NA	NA	TGTGCCAGCAGTCTTTTCCCGGGAACACGAGTCGGCGGGGAGCTGTTTTTT	CASSLFPGTRVGGELFF
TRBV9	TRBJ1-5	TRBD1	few	TGTGCCAGCAGCGTAGGAATCGGGACAGGGTCATTCGGGGAGCATAGCAATCAGCCCCAGCATTTT	CASSVGIGTGSFGEHSNQPQHF
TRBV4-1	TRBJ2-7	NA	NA	TGCGCCAGCAGCCAACTTTCCGGTTTGGACGAGCAGTACTTC	CASSQLSGLDEQYF
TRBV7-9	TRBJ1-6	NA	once	TGTGCCAGCAGCCGCAGGGACACTTATAATTCACCCCTCCACTTT	CASSRRDTYNSPLHF
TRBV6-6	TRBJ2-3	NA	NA	TGTGCCAGCACGGGTCAGTTAGGCACAGATACGCAGTATTTT	CASTGQLGTDTQYF
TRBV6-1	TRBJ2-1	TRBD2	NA	TGTGCCAGCCTCCTAGTAGCGGGCAATGAGCAGTTCTTC	CASLLVAGNEQFF
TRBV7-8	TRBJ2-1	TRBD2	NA	TGTGCCAGCAGCACCCACCTCCTAGCGGGGATAGTTAATGAGCAGTTCTTC	CASSTHLLAGIVNEQFF